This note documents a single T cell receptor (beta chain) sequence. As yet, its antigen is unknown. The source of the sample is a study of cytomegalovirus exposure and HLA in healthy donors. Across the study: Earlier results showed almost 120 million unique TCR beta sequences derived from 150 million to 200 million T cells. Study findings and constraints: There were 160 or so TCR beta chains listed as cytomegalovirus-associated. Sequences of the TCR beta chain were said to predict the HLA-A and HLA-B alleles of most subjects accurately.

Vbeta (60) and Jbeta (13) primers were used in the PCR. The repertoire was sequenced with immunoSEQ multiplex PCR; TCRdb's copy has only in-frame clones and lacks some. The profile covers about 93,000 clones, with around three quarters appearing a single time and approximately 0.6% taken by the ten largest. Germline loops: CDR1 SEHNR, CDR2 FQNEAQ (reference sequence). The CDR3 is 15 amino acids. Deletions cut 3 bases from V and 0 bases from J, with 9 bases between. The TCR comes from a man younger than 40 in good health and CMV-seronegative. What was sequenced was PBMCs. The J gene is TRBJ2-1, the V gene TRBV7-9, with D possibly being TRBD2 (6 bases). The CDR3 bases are TGTGCCAGCAGCTTTGGGCGGGACTCCTACAATGAGCAGTTCTTC. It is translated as CASSFGRDSYNEQFF. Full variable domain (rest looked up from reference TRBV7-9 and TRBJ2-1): DTGVSQNPRHKITKRGQNVTFRCDPISEHNRLYWYRQTLGQGPEFLTYFQNEAQLEKSRLLSDRFSAERPKGSFSTLEIQRTEQGDSAMYLCASSFGRDSYNEQFFGPGTRLTVL.